This passage covers 32 T cell receptor beta chains from one sample sequenced in a study of regulatory T cells in long-lasting Graves disease. Time point in this sample: newly diagnosed GD, antithyroid drugs for less than 3 months. PBMC RNA was the source of the TCR library. Construction of the TCR beta libraries employed iRepertoire HTBI primers in conjunction with Arm-PCR of CDR3 regions. TCRdb called the multiplex PCR reads again in MiXCR, with one record for every CDR3 protein. Found here are about 400,000 distinct CDR3 sequences, 15% of them singletons; the top ten hold roughly 7.7%. These records were also assigned to another study, of T cells in Graves' hyperthyroidism and ophthalmopathy.

The sample consisted of peripheral blood mononuclear cells (PBMCs), taken at new diagnosis, from a patient treated with antithyroid drugs. The source of these receptors is a woman aged 40 to 50 with Graves disease.

This sequence joins TRBV7-3 and TRBJ2-7; 9 nucleotides agree with TRBD2. Germline assignment: CDR1 SGHTA and CDR2 FQGTGA. The CDR3 covers 16 residues. Trimming took 3 bases from V and 6 from J; bases not matched to a gene: 12. CDR3 nucleotide sequence: TGTGCCAGCAGCTTTCTCGCGGGAGGGACCCTAGCCGAGCAGTACTTC. It yields the protein CASSFLAGGTLAEQYF. The whole variable domain, remainder taken from reference TRBV7-3 and TRBJ2-7, is GAGVSQTPSNKVTEKGKYVELRCDPISGHTALYWYRQSLGQGPEFLIYFQGTGAADDSGLPNDRFFAVRPEGSVSTLKIQRTERGDSAVYLCASSFLAGGTLAEQYFGPGTRLTVT.

This clonotype has a count of ten or more. The chain has TRBV12-3 or TRBV12-4 and TRBJ2-5, with a weak D call TRBD2 (5 bases). V was pared by 7 bases and J by 0 bases, with 12 bases between. This CDR3 region has 14 residues. The CDR3 loop reads CASTSDSDQETQYF. The CDR3 DNA sequence: TGTGCCAGCACCTCGGACTCGGACCAAGAGACCCAGTACTTC.

This clonotype was recorded at least ten times. The V gene is TRBV9, the J gene TRBJ2-1; 10 bases fit TRBD2. The CDR3 covers 15 residues. Germline CDR1 is SGDLS and CDR2 is YYNGEE. The trim removed 2 bases at V and 6 bases at J, leaving 5 bases unmatched. Written as DNA, the CDR3 is TGTGCCAGCAGCGTTACTAGCGGGATCTTCAATGAGCAGTTCTTC. Its translation: CASSVTSGIFNEQFF. The full variable domain, completed using reference TRBV9 and TRBJ2-1, is DSGVTQTPKHLITATGQRVTLRCSPRSGDLSVYWYQQSLDQGLQFLIQYYNGEERAKGNILERFSAQQFPDLHSELNLSSLELGDSALYFCASSVTSGIFNEQFFGPGTRLTVL.

This clonotype came up many times. The rearrangement uses TRBV28 and TRBJ2-1, with 10 positions matching TRBD2. This CDR3 contains 16 residues. Germline loops: CDR1 MDHEN, CDR2 SYDVKM. Unmatched junction bases numbered 7, after V lost 3 bases and J lost 5 bases. The CDR3 here is CASSFGIAGGNNEQFF. The CDR3 DNA follows: TGTGCCAGCAGTTTTGGGATAGCGGGAGGCAACAATGAGCAGTTCTTC.

This clonotype has only a few counts. The chain combines TRBV28 with TRBJ2-3; TRBD2 might be the D (5 bases). V was cut by 4 bases and J by 1 base, with 18 bases left in between. CDR3 length: 17 amino acids. In germline, CDR1 is MDHEN, CDR2 SYDVKM. CDR3 loop: CASSSPQLVSGTDTQYF. Here the CDR3 DNA reads TGTGCCAGCAGTTCCCCGCAGTTGGTTAGCGGCACAGATACGCAGTATTTT.

This clonotype came up many times. V gene TRBV6-1 combines with J gene TRBJ2-5, with TRBD2 matching 9 bases. V trimming: 6 bases; J trimming: 5 bases; junction bases outside the gene matches: 7. This CDR3 spans 14 amino acids. Germline CDR1 and CDR2: MNHNS and SASEGT. The CDR3 is CASSLAGTGETQYF. The CDR3, as DNA: TGTGCCAGCAGCCTAGCGGGAACCGGGGAGACCCAGTACTTC.

The sample holds a few counts of this clonotype. CDR3 sequence: CASSQVAASDQPQHF. Here the CDR3 DNA reads TGCGCCAGCAGCCAAGTGGCGGCATCCGATCAGCCCCAGCATTTT. The J gene is TRBJ1-5, the V gene TRBV4-1; D is undetermined. CDR1 is MGHRA, CDR2 YSYEKL, per germline. V was clipped by 1 base and J by 5 bases, with 12 bases between them. The CDR3 totals 15 residues.

This clonotype was counted at least ten times. V usage is TRBV28 and J usage is TRBJ2-7; 9 bases agree with TRBD2. This CDR3 has 14 amino acids. CDR1 MDHEN and CDR2 SYDVKM come from the germline V gene. With V trimmed by 2 bases and J by 7 bases, 6 bases remained unmatched. CDR3 loop: CASSLTSGRREQYF. CDR3 DNA: TGTGCCAGCAGTTTAACGAGCGGGAGGCGTGAGCAGTACTTC.

A few counts support this clonotype. The CDR3 spells CASSLTGQGETQYF. CDR3 DNA sequence: TGCGCCAGCAGCTTAACCGGACAGGGAGAGACCCAGTACTTC. The chain links TRBV5-1 to TRBJ2-5; TRBD1 aligns across 8 bases. The germline V gene has CDR1 SGHRS and CDR2 YFSETQ. The CDR3 is 14 amino acids. With 2 bases clipped from V and 4 bases from J, the junction kept 4 bases outside the gene matches.

At least ten counts were recorded for this clonotype. The rearrangement links TRBV20-1 to TRBJ1-2; D perhaps matches TRBD1 (5 bases). From germline, CDR1 is DFQATT and CDR2 SNEGSKA (reference sequence). V was shortened by 1 base and J by 8 bases, with 17 bases between the two germline ends. There are 14 residues in the CDR3. CDR3 DNA sequence: TGCAGTGCTAGAGTACCGGGGGGGGAGATCGGCTACACCTTC. Its protein is CSARVPGGEIGYTF.

The chain uses TRBV7-8 and TRBJ2-4; possible D gene TRBD2, 5 bases. Trimming cost V 1 base and J 0 bases, with 22 bases left between them. In germline, CDR1 is SGHVS, CDR2 FQNEAQ. The CDR3 covers 20 residues. CDR3 region: CASSLEVWGATPTAKNIQYF. DNA for the CDR3: TGTGCCAGCAGCTTAGAAGTGTGGGGAGCAACTCCAACAGCCAAAAACATTCAGTACTTC. The entire variable domain, with the rest obtained from reference TRBV7-8 and TRBJ2-4, is as follows: GAGVSQSPRYKVAKRGQDVALRCDPISGHVSLFWYQQALGQGPEFLTYFQNEAQLDKSGLPSDRFFAERPEGSVSTLKIQRTQQEDSAVYLCASSLEVWGATPTAKNIQYFGAGTRLSVL.

This clonotype was picked up many times. The V call is TRBV12-3 or TRBV12-4, the J call TRBJ1-1; no firm D call. This CDR3 has 12 residues. V was trimmed by 6 bases and J by 4 bases, leaving 9 bases between them. The CDR3 bases are TGTGCCAGCAGCCACCCCAGCACTGAAGCTTTCTTT. Encoded protein: CASSHPSTEAFF.

This clonotype occurred many times. The chain couples TRBV3-1 to TRBJ2-7; 9 bases map to TRBD2. The CDR3 spans 15 residues. Germline trimming cut 4 bases from V and 0 bases from J; bases unmatched to any gene: 4. Germline V gives CDR1 LGHDT, CDR2 YNNKEL (reference sequence). The CDR3 bases are TGTGCCAGCAGCCGGATAGCGGGAGACTCCTACGAGCAGTACTTC. Translating gives CASSRIAGDSYEQYF.

Remarks on this clonotype: A much larger clone differs by one base, so this may be a read error. The chain joins TRBV12-5 to TRBJ2-7; D unclear. The germline gives CDR1 LGHNT, CDR2 FRNRAP. The CDR3 runs to 13 residues. Between the trimmed V and J ends, which lost 1 base and 7 bases, there was a span of 11 bases. The CDR3 coding sequence is TGTGCTAGTGGTTTGGCGGCCTTTAGTGAGCAGTACTTC. It codes for CASGLAAFSEQYF.

The chain is built from TRBV11-1 and TRBJ1-2, with a tentative D call TRBD1 (6 bases). With 1 base removed from V and 4 bases from J, the gap between germline ends came to 13 bases. CDR3 size: 15 residues. Germline CDR1 is SGHAT and CDR2 is FQDESV (reference sequence). CDR3 in DNA: TGTGCCAGCAGCTTAGACCAGGGGACCACCTATGGCTACACCTTC. It encodes CASSLDQGTTYGYTF.

The V and J genes are TRBV9 and TRBJ2-5, with D perhaps matching TRBD1 (5 bases). The J call may be in error: the DNA end matches TRBJ2-1 better. From germline, CDR1 is SGDLS and CDR2 YYNGEE. This CDR3 region has 13 residues. CDR3 DNA sequence: TGTGCCAGCAGCGTAGTAGTGCAGGGCCCGCAGTTCTTC. It encodes CASSVVVQGPQFF.

This clonotype was recorded at least ten times. V is TRBV2 and J is TRBJ1-1, with 9 bases that match TRBD1. This CDR3 is built from 17 residues. Trimming took 5 bases from V and 3 from J; bases not matched to a gene: 13. Germline V CDR1 and CDR2: SNHLY, FYNNEI. CDR3 residues: CASSRPGTGNFYTEAFF. In DNA form, the CDR3 reads TGTGCCAGCAGTCGTCCCGGGACAGGGAACTTCTACACTGAAGCTTTCTTT.

Many counts were recorded for this clonotype. The V call is TRBV6-2 or TRBV6-3, the J call TRBJ2-5; tentatively, D is TRBD1 or TRBD2 (5 bases each). The germline CDR1 and CDR2 sequences are MNHEY and SVGEGT. The CDR3 consists of 15 residues. The ends were cut back, 0 bases at V and 4 bases at J, with 12 bases in the middle. CDR3 protein: CASSYSPGAGETQYF. The DNA of the CDR3 is TGTGCCAGCAGTTACTCTCCCGGGGCAGGAGAGACCCAGTACTTC.

Many counts were recorded for this clonotype. The V call is TRBV11-2, the J call TRBJ1-2; no reliable D call. CDR3 length equals 13 residues. V was shortened by 1 base and J by 7 bases, with 10 bases between the two germline ends. Germline V gives CDR1 SGHAT, CDR2 FQNNGV. The CDR3 DNA follows: TGTGCCAGCAGCTTAGTGAGGGCAGGTGGCTACACCTTC. It encodes CASSLVRAGGYTF.

Ten or more counts support this clonotype. The genes are TRBV2 and TRBJ2-1; unclear D gene. This CDR3 has 14 residues. Trimming removed 3 bases from V and 6 bases from J, with 12 bases in between. Germline V CDR1 and CDR2: SNHLY, FYNNEI. The DNA of the CDR3 is TGTGCCAGCAGTGAGGCCCGGGCCACCAATGAGCAGTTCTTC. Translating gives CASSEARATNEQFF.

This clonotype was recorded many times. The chain links TRBV5-1 to TRBJ2-3; D perhaps matches TRBD1 (6 bases). The germline V and J ends were trimmed by 7 bases and 5 bases, with 14 bases remaining between them. In germline, CDR1 is SGHRS, CDR2 YFSETQ. CDR3 length: 13 amino acids. The CDR3 coding sequence is TGCGCCAGCCGGACAGATGCCGGAGATACGCAGTATTTT. This encodes CASRTDAGDTQYF. The full variable domain, completed using reference TRBV5-1 and TRBJ2-3, is KAGVTQTPRYLIKTRGQQVTLSCSPISGHRSVSWYQQTPGQGLQFLFEYFSETQRNKGNFPGRFSGRQFSNSRSEMNVSTLELGDSALYLCASRTDAGDTQYFGPGTRLTVL.

The V call is TRBV7-2, the J call TRBJ2-5, with 12 nucleotides matching TRBD2. Germline V lookup: CDR1 SGHTA, CDR2 FQGNSA. The CDR3 runs to 16 residues. The junction had 15 bases not matched to a gene; V was cut back by 7 bases and J by 9 bases. The CDR3 sequence: CASIKRLAGDEMAQYF. CDR3 nucleotide sequence: TGTGCCAGCATCAAAAGACTAGCGGGAGATGAGATGGCCCAGTACTTC.

This clonotype was recorded many times. For the CDR3, the DNA is TGTGCCAGCAGTTTATTTGGCGGGGGACGGAGACAGGGCTTTTACGAGCAGTACTTC. Protein sequence: CASSLFGGGRRQGFYEQYF. This chain joins TRBV28 and TRBJ2-7; D may be TRBD1 or TRBD2 (7 bases each). The V gene's germline CDR1 is MDHEN and CDR2 SYDVKM. V gave up 1 base and J gave up 4 bases, with 26 bases separating them. The CDR3 contains 19 residues.

This clonotype was observed a handful of times. Possible read error: a much larger clone is one base away. V is TRBV20-1 and J is TRBJ1-2; D not resolved. Per the germline V gene, CDR1 is DFQATT and CDR2 is SNEGSKA (reference sequence). This CDR3 is 10 amino acids long. V lost 6 bases and J lost 5, with 7 bases in between. CDR3 nucleotides: TGCAGTGCGTCATCATATGGCTACACCTTC. Translated, it gives CSASSYGYTF.

This clonotype showed up many times. The J gene is TRBJ2-7, the V gene TRBV5-1; D is perhaps TRBD1 or TRBD2 (5 bases each). The V end lost 0 bases, the J end lost 6 bases, and 10 bases lay between the germline ends. There are 13 residues in the CDR3. Germline loops: CDR1 SGHRS, CDR2 YFSETQ. The CDR3 region has the DNA TGCGCCAGCAGCTTGGACGCAGGGACCGAGCAGTACTTC. Protein sequence: CASSLDAGTEQYF. The full variable domain, rest sourced from reference TRBV5-1 and TRBJ2-7, is KAGVTQTPRYLIKTRGQQVTLSCSPISGHRSVSWYQQTPGQGLQFLFEYFSETQRNKGNFPGRFSGRQFSNSRSEMNVSTLELGDSALYLCASSLDAGTEQYFGPGTRLTVT.

At least ten counts were recorded for this clonotype. The chain recombines TRBV20-1 with TRBJ2-1; D unresolved. Trimming removed 3 bases from V and 3 bases from J, with 15 bases in between. Germline loops: CDR1 DFQATT, CDR2 SNEGSKA (reference sequence). The CDR3 is 15 residues long. As DNA, the CDR3 is TGCAGTGCTAGTCCCTCCGCTCATATCTACAATGAGCAGTTCTTC. Amino acid sequence: CSASPSAHIYNEQFF.

This clonotype was seen at least ten times. This chain uses TRBV5-1 with TRBJ2-3; TRBD2 aligns across 9 bases. The CDR3 is 16 amino acids. V gave up 5 bases and J gave up 2 bases; unmatched junction bases: 9. Germline V gene lookup returns CDR1 SGHRS and CDR2 YFSETQ. CDR3 sequence: CASRLSLAGTTDTQYF. The CDR3 DNA reads as TGCGCCAGCAGATTAAGCCTAGCGGGGACCACAGATACGCAGTATTTT.

This clonotype was seen a few times. The J gene is TRBJ2-7, the V gene TRBV13; TRBD2 matches at 13 bases. Per germline, CDR1 PRHDT and CDR2 FYEKMQ (reference sequence). The CDR3 sequence is 21 residues long. The ends lost 6 bases at V and 0 bases at J; junction bases unmatched: 20. CDR3 sequence: CASSPNFPGGTSGISSYEQYF. The CDR3 DNA sequence: TGTGCCAGCAGTCCTAATTTTCCTGGGGGGACTAGCGGGATTAGCTCCTACGAGCAGTACTTC.

This clonotype was counted a few times. The chain is built from TRBV20-1 and TRBJ2-1; either TRBD1 or TRBD2 may supply D (5 bases each). Germline lookup yields CDR1 DFQATT and CDR2 SNEGSKA (reference sequence). The CDR3 is 15 residues long. The germline V and J ends were trimmed by 6 bases and 8 bases, with 23 bases remaining between them. The chain's CDR3 is CSAVPGTWGIYEQFF. DNA of the CDR3: TGCAGTGCCGTCCCCGGGACGTGGGGAATCTATGAGCAGTTCTTC.

This clonotype has ten or more counts. The DNA of the CDR3 is TGTGCCAGCAGCCAAAGGGGGACTCTTAACACCGGGGAGCTGTTTTTT. Translated: CASSQRGTLNTGELFF. The gene calls are TRBV3-1 and TRBJ2-2; D is tentatively TRBD1 or TRBD2 (6 bases each). Germline values: CDR1 LGHDT, CDR2 YNNKEL (reference sequence). The CDR3 sequence is 16 residues long. Trimming stripped 2 bases from V and 2 bases from J, with 12 bases between.

This clonotype was counted a few times. The chain couples TRBV10-3 to TRBJ2-2; the D gene could be TRBD1 or TRBD2 (6 bases each). This CDR3 has 15 amino acids. V lost 3 bases and J 4 bases, leaving 12 bases between the germline ends. Looked up from germline, CDR1 is ENHRY and CDR2 is SYGVKD. The CDR3 loop is CAISEGGLGTGELFF. CDR3 DNA: TGTGCCATCAGTGAAGGGGGGCTTGGCACCGGGGAGCTGTTTTTT.

This clonotype was picked up many times. The rearrangement joins TRBV12-3 or TRBV12-4 to TRBJ2-5, with D tentatively TRBD1 (5 bases). The CDR3 runs to 14 residues. V gave up 6 bases and J gave up 5 bases, with 16 bases separating them. CDR3 amino acids: CASSTTGFRETQYF. CDR3 coding DNA: TGTGCCAGCAGCACCACAGGTTTTCGGGAGACCCAGTACTTC.